The sequence of this T cell receptor (beta chain) was determined in a study of blood T cell repertoires in COVID-19. Overall study: Samples of COVID-19 (acute and convalescent) were obtained from the United States, Italy and Spain. Sources were T cells, B-cell-depleted T cells, or PBMCs; the material itself was cDNA or gDNA.

The CDR3 has 13 residues. Germline V gives CDR1 MNHEY, CDR2 SMNVEV (reference sequence). V lost 11 bases, J lost 1 base, and 4 bases stayed unmatched. Original analysis: Reference gene primer amplification gave estimated nucleated cell counts. Libraries were prepared by immunoSEQ multiplex PCR; TCRdb keeps only in-frame clonotypes and omits some of them. That table is the source of V, J and clone size, and D and trimming were worked out from the DNA. The table lists about 330,000 clones, more than 70% of them singletons, with roughly 1.2% in the top ten. The chain has TRBV27 and TRBJ1-1, with 10 bases fitting TRBD1. What was sequenced was peripheral blood. The TCR sequence derives from a woman aged 45-65 years with acute or convalescent COVID-19. Here the CDR3 reads CASRTGGNTEAFF. DNA of the CDR3: TGTGCCTCGCGGACAGGGGGGAACACTGAAGCTTTCTTT.